This T cell receptor (beta chain) was profiled in a study of Tregs in tolerant kidney transplant recipients. TCRdb keeps only in-frame clones here, not all; method: immunoSEQ multiplex PCR. The top ten hold 13% to 15% of the sample, which has tens of thousands of clones, 91% seen once. The V gene lost 1 base and the J gene lost 0 bases, with 12 bases spanning the gap. The CDR3 runs to 15 residues. Germline V gene data show CDR1 as SQVTM and CDR2 as ANQGSEA. The nonmyeloablative bone marrow transplants came from related graft donors, with transient mixed chimerism. CD4+CD25+CD127- Tregs, CD4+CD25- non-Tregs, CD4 and CD8 cells were sorted.

This sequence originates from a human patient who received a combined kidney and bone marrow transplant. Some T cells may be provided by the graft donor. The sequencing used CD8+ T cells from blood (PBMCs), collected 24 months after the transplant. The chain uses TRBV29-1 and TRBJ1-2; D is uncertain. The CDR3 is CSVEVSSQANYGYTF. CDR3 in DNA: TGCAGCGTTGAAGTCAGTTCACAAGCTAACTATGGCTACACCTTC.